One and the same sample provided the 20 T cell receptor beta chains below, sequenced in a study of T-cell memory formation after mild COVID-19. Using its own MiXCR run on the 5' RACE reads, TCRdb lists one record per CDR3 protein. The table includes hundreds of thousands of distinct CDR3 sequences, roughly 17% detected once. Sequencing was done on a sample of PBMCs or a T cell subset sorted from them (not recorded which). These receptors originate from a man between 18 and 29 years old who had mild COVID-19 (a few samples of this study predate the infection). Cell type and time point are not known.

This chain links TRBV6-5 with TRBJ1-4, with D possibly TRBD1 on 6 matching bases. V lost 5 bases and J lost 5, with 12 bases in between. Germline V gives CDR1 MNHEY, CDR2 SVGAGI. This CDR3 contains 14 residues. CDR3 loop: CASSLVGTNEKLFF. DNA for the CDR3: TGTGCCAGCAGTCTCGTGGGGACAAATGAAAAACTGTTTTTT.

In its sample, this clonotype was seen a few times. The chain carries TRBV12-3 or TRBV12-4 and TRBJ2-3; D is ambiguous. V gave up 6 bases and J gave up 1 base, with 11 bases separating them. There are 14 residues in the CDR3. Here the CDR3 DNA reads TGTGCCAGCAGCCCTTCGCCCCGCACAGATACGCAGTATTTT. It encodes CASSPSPRTDTQYF.

This clonotype has only a few counts. One end of the junction is discordant with germline, which a read error may explain. The chain uses TRBV5-1 and TRBJ2-3; D may correspond to TRBD1 or TRBD2 (5 bases each). This CDR3 is 11 amino acids long. CDR1 is SGHRS and CDR2 is YFSETQ in the germline V gene. The CDR3 reads CASSYPGPLHF. The CDR3, as DNA: TGCGCCAGCAGCTACCCGGGGCCACTACATTTT.

The chain joins TRBV20-1 to TRBJ1-6; tentative D call: TRBD1 (5 bases). Germline assignment: CDR1 DFQATT and CDR2 SNEGSKA (reference sequence). This CDR3 has 16 residues. Trimming stripped 0 bases from V and 3 bases from J, with 12 bases between. In DNA, the CDR3 is TGCAGTGCTAGAGAGGGGGGTAGTGTCTATAATTCACCCCTCCACTTT. This gives the protein CSAREGGSVYNSPLHF.

This clonotype has a count of ten or more. This chain connects TRBV11-2 to TRBJ2-3, with unresolved D. Germline V gene lookup returns CDR1 SGHAT and CDR2 FQNNGV. The V gene lost 5 bases and the J gene lost 8 bases, with 11 bases spanning the gap. The CDR3 sequence is 12 residues long. Here the CDR3 reads CASSKLGITQYF. The CDR3 DNA reads as TGTGCCAGCAGCAAATTAGGAATTACGCAGTATTTT. The entire variable domain, with the rest obtained from reference TRBV11-2 and TRBJ2-3, is as follows: EAGVAQSPRYKIIEKRQSVAFWCNPISGHATLYWYQQILGQGPKLLIQFQNNGVVDDSQLPKDRFSAERLKGVDSTLKIQPAKLEDSAVYLCASSKLGITQYFGPGTRLTVL.

The rearrangement joins TRBV20-1 to TRBJ2-4; tentative D call: TRBD1 (5 bases). The ends were cut back, 3 bases at V and 0 bases at J, with 9 bases in the middle. Germline V gives CDR1 DFQATT, CDR2 SNEGSKA (reference sequence). This CDR3 is 14 amino acids long. The CDR3 region has the DNA TGCAGTGCTAGTGGGGCCCGAGCCAAAAACATTCAGTACTTC. Its translation: CSASGARAKNIQYF.

This clonotype was found many times. The J gene is TRBJ2-3, the V gene TRBV24-1; D is perhaps TRBD2 (6 bases). This CDR3 has 14 amino acids. V was pared by 7 bases and J by 0 bases, with 10 bases between. The V gene's germline CDR1 is KGHDR and CDR2 SFDVKD. CDR3 protein: CATSAGTSTDTQYF. The CDR3 nucleotides are TGTGCCACCAGCGCCGGGACTAGCACAGATACGCAGTATTTT.

The table lists this clonotype with a few counts. The chain recombines TRBV15 with TRBJ2-1, with D possibly matching TRBD2 (5 bases). The germline V gene has CDR1 LNHNV and CDR2 YYDKDF (reference sequence). V lost 0 bases and J 8 bases, leaving 14 bases between the germline ends. The CDR3 is 15 residues long. CDR3 nucleotides: TGTGCCACCAGCAGAGAGCTGAGGGAAAGTTATGAGCAGTTCTTC. It specifies CATSRELRESYEQFF.

This clonotype was detected a few times. The chain recombines TRBV9 with TRBJ2-3; the D is unclear. Trimming took off 7 bases at V and 6 bases at J, with 12 bases between the two ends. From germline, CDR1 is SGDLS and CDR2 YYNGEE. CDR3 length: 12 residues. In DNA form, the CDR3 reads TGTGCCAGCTCAGACCGCCCCGATACGCAGTATTTT. This sequence encodes CASSDRPDTQYF.

This clonotype was seen more than once but under ten times. This chain links TRBV5-1 with TRBJ1-2, with a weak D call TRBD1 (6 bases). The CDR3 covers 14 residues. The V gene's germline CDR1 is SGHRS and CDR2 YFSETQ. The V and J ends lost 0 bases and 4 bases respectively, with 10 bases between them. The CDR3 DNA reads TGCGCCAGCAGCTTGGCTGGACAGACCTATGGCTACACCTTC. This translates into CASSLAGQTYGYTF.

This clonotype showed up just a few times. The chain joins TRBV5-1 to TRBJ1-1, with 9 bases fitting TRBD1. The CDR3 sequence is 12 residues long. The germline CDR1 and CDR2 sequences are SGHRS and YFSETQ. The V and J ends lost 4 bases and 13 bases, in that order; junction bases with no gene match: 8. The CDR3: CASSGGQGVVFF. CDR3 DNA: TGCGCCAGCAGCGGGGGACAGGGTGTTGTTTTCTTT.

This chain links TRBV11-2 with TRBJ2-1, with D perhaps TRBD2 (5 bases). Trimming took off 4 bases at V and 12 bases at J, with 22 bases between the two ends. This CDR3 contains 15 residues. The germline V gene encodes CDR1 SGHAT and CDR2 FQNNGV. The CDR3 loop reads CASSSSGRGPVGQFF. The CDR3 nucleotides read TGTGCCAGCAGCTCCTCTGGGAGAGGGCCCGTCGGGCAGTTCTTC.

The chain uses TRBV7-9 and TRBJ1-6, with D possibly being TRBD1 (5 bases). CDR3 length: 15 amino acids. The germline V and J ends were trimmed by 3 bases and 7 bases, with 13 bases remaining between them. Per the germline V gene, CDR1 is SEHNR and CDR2 is FQNEAQ (reference sequence). In nucleotides, the CDR3 is TGTGCCAGCAGCTTTCCGGGACCGGGAAATTCACCCCTCCACTTT. Its protein product is CASSFPGPGNSPLHF.

This clonotype was seen more than once but under ten times. The chain couples TRBV14 to TRBJ2-2; D unclear. CDR1 and CDR2 from the germline V gene are SGHDN and FVKESK. V was trimmed by 1 base and J by 4 bases, leaving 13 bases between them. This CDR3 contains 16 residues. This CDR3 reads CASSQVRGSGTGELFF. The CDR3 coding sequence is TGTGCCAGCAGCCAAGTCCGTGGGTCGGGCACCGGGGAGCTGTTTTTT. The variable domain in full, with the rest retrieved from reference TRBV14 and TRBJ2-2, is EAGVTQFPSHSVIEKGQTVTLRCDPISGHDNLYWYRRVMGKEIKFLLHFVKESKQDESGMPNNRFLAERTGGTYSTLKVQPAELEDSGVYFCASSQVRGSGTGELFFGEGSRLTVL.

A few counts support this clonotype. V and J are TRBV12-3 or TRBV12-4 and TRBJ1-2; no clear D gene. Between the trimmed V and J ends, which lost 5 bases and 4 bases, there was a span of 11 bases. The CDR3 sequence is 13 residues long. Here the CDR3 DNA reads TGTGCCAGCAGTCTCACAGCAGTCTATGGCTACACCTTC. Translated: CASSLTAVYGYTF.

The chain is built from TRBV10-1 and TRBJ2-7; D call uncertain. V lost 5 bases and J 6 bases, leaving 11 bases between the germline ends. This CDR3 is 12 amino acids long. Germline CDR1 reads WNHNN; CDR2 reads SYGVQD (reference sequence). The CDR3 DNA sequence: TGCGCCAGCAGTTTTGGGTCAATCGAGCAGTACGTC. It codes for CASSFGSIEQYV.

As for this clonotype: The conserved closing phenylalanine or tryptophan is absent in this CDR3, likely reflecting a read error. The gene calls are TRBV29-1 and TRBJ1-1; D uncertain. The CDR3 totals 8 residues. Germline CDR1 is SQVTM and CDR2 is ANQGSEA. V lost 3 bases and J 11 bases, leaving 4 bases between the germline ends. The CDR3 nucleotides are TGCAGCGTTGAGTGGGCTTTCGTT. Its translation: CSVEWAFV.

This clonotype occurred many times. The chain links TRBV2 to TRBJ1-2; D may be TRBD1 (6 bases). The length of the CDR3 is 14 residues. V shed 7 bases and J shed 0 bases, with 12 bases lying between them. Germline assignment: CDR1 SNHLY and CDR2 FYNNEI. The CDR3 bases are TGTGCCAGCAAGGACAGCCCGTCTAACTATGGCTACACCTTC. Amino acids: CASKDSPSNYGYTF. Looking up the rest from reference TRBV2 and TRBJ1-2 gives the full variable domain: EPEVTQTPSHQVTQMGQEVILRCVPISNHLYFYWYRQILGQKVEFLVSFYNNEISEKSEIFDDQFSVERPDGSNFTLKIRSTKLEDSAMYFCASKDSPSNYGYTFGSGTRLTVV.

This chain connects TRBV7-6 to TRBJ2-2; TRBD1 agrees at 9 bases. Germline loops: CDR1 SGHVS, CDR2 FNYEAQ. After removal of 2 bases from V and 5 bases from J, the junction contained 9 bases not matched to a gene. CDR3 length equals 17 residues. The DNA of the CDR3 is TGTGCCAGCAGCTTAACCGAACAGGGGGCGTGGACCGGGGAGCTGTTTTTT. This sequence encodes CASSLTEQGAWTGELFF.

In its sample, this clonotype was seen a few times. The chain links TRBV12-3 or TRBV12-4 to TRBJ1-2; D ambiguous. Trimming removed 7 bases at V and 5 bases at J, with 11 bases between. The CDR3 is made up of 12 amino acids. The CDR3 loop is CASNNSPYGYTF. The CDR3 DNA reads TGTGCCAGCAATAACAGTCCGTATGGCTACACCTTC.